The 20 T cell receptor beta chains below come from one sample, sequenced in a study of T cells in Graves' hyperthyroidism and ophthalmopathy. Amplification yielded TCR beta CDR3 regions, with RNA transcripts as the source. The HTBI set primed first-round TCR CDR3 RT-PCR. TCRdb fed the multiplex PCR reads into MiXCR, producing one record per CDR3 protein. The sample lists under 400,000 distinct CDR3 sequences, approximately 18% occurring once. The material sequenced was blood. These receptors originate from a woman between 50 and 59 years old with Graves' hyperthyroidism.

This rearrangement joins TRBV19 to TRBJ1-4; 7 bases agree with TRBD1. The CDR3 loop spans 15 amino acids. V was clipped by 6 bases and J by 3 bases; unmatched bases: 7. CDR1 and CDR2 from the germline V gene are LNHDA and SQIVND (reference sequence). The CDR3 reads CASRERQGPNEKLFF. The DNA of the CDR3 is TGTGCCAGTAGAGAACGACAGGGACCTAATGAAAAACTGTTTTTT.

The rearrangement links TRBV18 to TRBJ1-5, with a possible D match to TRBD1 (6 bases). Germline CDR1 and CDR2: KGHSH and LQKENI. This CDR3 spans 16 amino acids. Trimming removed 2 bases at V and 2 bases at J, with 13 bases between. CDR3 bases: TGTGCCAGCTCACCAGGAACCCCAGGGGGCAATCAGCCCCAGCATTTT. Amino acid sequence: CASSPGTPGGNQPQHF. Filled out from reference TRBV18 and TRBJ1-5, the complete variable domain reads NAGVMQNPRHLVRRRGQEARLRCSPMKGHSHVYWYRQLPEEGLKFMVYLQKENIIDESGMPKERFSAEFPKEGPSILRIQQVVRGDSAAYFCASSPGTPGGNQPQHFGDGTRLSIL.

The table lists this clonotype with a few counts. The rearrangement joins TRBV5-6 to TRBJ1-1; D is perhaps TRBD1 (5 bases). This CDR3 comprises 15 residues. Looked up from germline, CDR1 is SGHDT and CDR2 is YYEEEE. V lost 3 bases to trimming and J lost 2 bases, with 14 bases between them. The CDR3 sequence: CASSYPGDLNTEAFF. In DNA form, the CDR3 reads TGTGCCAGCAGCTATCCCGGGGACTTAAACACTGAAGCTTTCTTT.

The chain is built from TRBV12-3 or TRBV12-4 and TRBJ2-1; weak D call: TRBD1 (5 bases). The DNA matches TRBJ2-7 better at its end, which makes the J call doubtful. This CDR3 has 16 residues. The CDR3 here is CASSLVGLGTYNEQYF. The CDR3 DNA reads as TGTGCCAGCAGTTTAGTGGGGCTCGGAACCTACAATGAGCAGTACTTC.

The chain carries TRBV5-1 and TRBJ2-1, with a tentative D call TRBD2 (6 bases). There are 15 residues in the CDR3. The germline V gene has CDR1 SGHRS and CDR2 YFSETQ. Trimming pared 2 bases from V and 2 bases from J, leaving 11 bases between. CDR3 sequence: CASSFESGAYNEQFF. CDR3 bases: TGCGCCAGCAGCTTTGAGTCGGGAGCCTACAATGAGCAGTTCTTC.

The V call is TRBV11-2, the J call TRBJ1-2; D remains unclear. Germline CDR1 reads SGHAT; CDR2 reads FQNNGV. There are 14 residues in the CDR3. V was pared by 7 bases and J by 2 bases, with 14 bases between. CDR3 region: CASTVPFRNYGYTF. The CDR3, as DNA: TGTGCCAGCACCGTACCCTTCCGGAACTATGGCTACACCTTC.

The V gene is TRBV5-1, the J gene TRBJ2-3; TRBD2 matches 15 bases. The V gene end was trimmed by 0 bases and the J gene end by 0 bases; junction bases not matched to a gene: 2. In germline, CDR1 is SGHRS, CDR2 YFSETQ. This CDR3 comprises 18 residues. This CDR3 reads CASSLAGLAGGSTDTQYF. CDR3 nucleotide sequence: TGCGCCAGCAGCTTGGCGGGACTAGCGGGGGGTAGCACAGATACGCAGTATTTT.

This rearrangement joins TRBV20-1 to TRBJ2-7, with 8 bases identical to TRBD2. The ends lost 3 bases at V and 5 bases at J; junction bases unmatched: 12. Germline V gene sequence: CDR1 DFQATT, CDR2 SNEGSKA (reference sequence). This CDR3 is 15 amino acids long. This chain's CDR3 is CSASSYSGDAHEQYF. CDR3 in DNA: TGCAGTGCTAGCTCCTATAGCGGGGACGCCCACGAGCAGTACTTC.

This rearrangement joins TRBV5-1 to TRBJ1-2; perhaps TRBD1 as D (6 bases). V was trimmed by 2 bases and J by 6 bases, leaving 17 bases between them. CDR3 length: 15 amino acids. Germline V gene lookup returns CDR1 SGHRS and CDR2 YFSETQ. CDR3 residues: CASSFSTGSSHGYTF. The CDR3 DNA sequence: TGCGCCAGCAGCTTCTCAACAGGGTCATCCCATGGCTACACCTTC.

The V call is TRBV28, the J call TRBJ1-1; 7 positions agree with TRBD1. V was pared by 6 bases and J by 1 base, with 14 bases of the junction left unmatched. The germline V gene has CDR1 MDHEN and CDR2 SYDVKM. The CDR3 is 17 residues long. CDR3 region: CASSGGLWTGKNTEAFF. The CDR3 region has the DNA TGTGCCAGCAGCGGAGGACTGTGGACAGGCAAGAACACTGAAGCTTTCTTT.

A word on this clonotype: At one end, the junction sequence differs from germline, possibly due to a read error. V is TRBV5-6 and J is TRBJ2-1, with D possibly being TRBD1 or TRBD2 (5 bases each). Germline lookup yields CDR1 SGHDT and CDR2 YYEEEE. This CDR3 spans 14 amino acids. The chain's CDR3 is CASGFGQGANEQFF. The CDR3 DNA reads TGTGCCAGCGGCTTCGGCCAGGGAGCCAATGAGCAGTTCTTC.

The rearrangement links TRBV5-1 to TRBJ2-1; 7 positions match TRBD2. The CDR3 sequence is 13 residues long. The ends lost 3 bases at V and 6 bases at J; junction bases unmatched: 3. Germline V gives CDR1 SGHRS, CDR2 YFSETQ. CDR3 loop: CASSSGTTNEQFF. CDR3 in DNA: TGCGCCAGCAGCTCCGGGACTACCAATGAGCAGTTCTTC.

This clonotype was counted ten times or more. The V and J genes are TRBV6-1 and TRBJ1-5; D gene ambiguous. The CDR3 loop spans 11 amino acids. Trimming removed 6 bases at V and 4 bases at J, with 4 bases between. Germline CDR1 reads MNHNS; CDR2 reads SASEGT. The CDR3 region is CASRSNQPQHF. The DNA for the CDR3 is TGTGCCAGCAGGTCAAATCAGCCCCAGCATTTT.

This clonotype came up a few times. The J gene is TRBJ2-1, the V gene TRBV20-1, with TRBD2 identical over 11 bases. The CDR3 has 14 amino acids. CDR1 is DFQATT, CDR2 SNEGSKA, per germline (reference sequence). Trimming removed 3 bases from V and 4 bases from J; junction bases left unmatched: 2. The CDR3 DNA sequence: TGCAGTGCTAGGACTAGCGGGAATTACAATGAGCAGTTCTTC. Amino acid sequence: CSARTSGNYNEQFF.

The CDR3: CASGFLTAGTQRGDTQYF. In nucleotides, the CDR3 is TGTGCTAGTGGTTTTTTGACTGCCGGGACTCAAAGGGGAGATACGCAGTATTTT. The chain combines TRBV12-5 with TRBJ2-3, with D maybe TRBD2 (6 bases). This CDR3 region has 18 residues. The germline V gene encodes CDR1 LGHNT and CDR2 FRNRAP. V lost 3 bases and J lost 5, with 24 bases in between. Drawing the rest from reference TRBV12-5 and TRBJ2-3, the complete variable domain is DARVTQTPRHKVTEMGQEVTMRCQPILGHNTVFWYRQTMMQGLELLAYFRNRAPLDDSGMPKDRFSAEMPDATLATLKIQPSEPRDSAVYFCASGFLTAGTQRGDTQYFGPGTRLTVL.

This clonotype was counted ten times or more. The chain couples TRBV28 to TRBJ2-7; perhaps TRBD1 as D (6 bases). Germline CDR1 MDHEN, CDR2 SYDVKM. This CDR3 is 15 amino acids long. The V end lost 3 bases, the J end lost 3 bases, and 15 bases lay between the germline ends. DNA for the CDR3: TGTGCCAGCAGTTTCGCCGGGACATTAGGCTACGAGCAGTACTTC. Translated: CASSFAGTLGYEQYF.

This clonotype was found a few times. V and J are TRBV19 and TRBJ1-5; TRBD1 agrees at 8 bases. Germline V lookup: CDR1 LNHDA, CDR2 SQIVND (reference sequence). This CDR3 comprises 14 residues. With V trimmed by 6 bases and J by 0 bases, 1 base remained unmatched. The CDR3 reads CASRGQVSNQPQHF. The CDR3, as DNA: TGTGCCAGTAGGGGACAGGTTAGCAATCAGCCCCAGCATTTT.

This CDR3 reads CAWSVNLGEKLFF. DNA of the CDR3: TGTGCCTGGAGTGTAAATCTGGGAGAAAAACTGTTTTTT. The chain combines TRBV30 with TRBJ1-4; no clear D gene. Germline V CDR1 and CDR2: GTSNPN, SVGIG (reference sequence). Deletions cut 0 bases from V and 8 bases from J, with 10 bases between. CDR3 length: 13 residues. Using reference TRBV30 and TRBJ1-4 for the parts outside the CDR3, the full variable domain is SQTIHQWPATLVQPVGSPLSLECTVEGTSNPNLYWYRQAAGRGLQLLFYSVGIGQISSEVPQNLSASRPQDRQFILSSKKLLLSDSGFYLCAWSVNLGEKLFFGSGTQLSVL.

This clonotype occurred a few times. The chain is built from TRBV11-2 and TRBJ2-7; 8 positions agree with TRBD2. V shed 3 bases, J shed 3 bases, and the junction held 4 bases outside the gene matches. Looked up from germline, CDR1 is SGHAT and CDR2 is FQNNGV. The CDR3 covers 14 residues. The CDR3 here is CASSFRGGGYEQYF. CDR3 nucleotides: TGTGCCAGCAGCTTTCGGGGGGGGGGCTACGAGCAGTACTTC.

This clonotype was seen ten or more times. The J gene is TRBJ1-2, the V gene TRBV12-3 or TRBV12-4; possible D gene TRBD1, 6 bases. The germline V and J ends were trimmed by 5 bases and 4 bases, with 14 bases remaining between them. The CDR3 is made up of 14 amino acids. CDR3 in amino acids: CASSPSGAGYGYTF. Here the CDR3 DNA reads TGTGCCAGCAGTCCCTCGGGGGCTGGCTATGGCTACACCTTC.